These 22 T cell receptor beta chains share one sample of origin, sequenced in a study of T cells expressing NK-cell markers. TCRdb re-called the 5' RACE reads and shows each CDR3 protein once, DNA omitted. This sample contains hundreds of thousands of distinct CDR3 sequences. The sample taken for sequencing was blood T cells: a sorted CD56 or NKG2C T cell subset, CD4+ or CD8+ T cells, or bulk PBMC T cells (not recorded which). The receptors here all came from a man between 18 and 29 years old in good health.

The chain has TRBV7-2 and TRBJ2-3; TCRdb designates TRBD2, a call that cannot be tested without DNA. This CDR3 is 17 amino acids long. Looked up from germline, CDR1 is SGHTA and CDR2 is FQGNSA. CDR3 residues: CASSSPMALSSTDTQYF.

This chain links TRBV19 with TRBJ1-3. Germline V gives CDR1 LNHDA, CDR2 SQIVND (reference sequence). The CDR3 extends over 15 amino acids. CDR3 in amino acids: CASTFVTNSGNTIYF.

CDR3 amino acids: CARSSRVESNQPQHF. The rearrangement joins TRBV27 to TRBJ1-5; TCRdb designates TRBD1, a call that cannot be tested without DNA. CDR3 length equals 15 residues. Germline-derived CDR1 and CDR2 are MNHEY and SMNVEV (reference sequence).

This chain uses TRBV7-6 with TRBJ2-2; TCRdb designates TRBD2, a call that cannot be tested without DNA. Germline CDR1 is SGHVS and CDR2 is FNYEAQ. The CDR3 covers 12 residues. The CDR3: CAIQRPTGELFF.

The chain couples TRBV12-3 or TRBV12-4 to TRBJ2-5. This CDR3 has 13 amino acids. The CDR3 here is CASSLEISETQYF.

CDR3 amino acids: CASSLSPRNEQFF. This chain connects TRBV27 to TRBJ2-1. This CDR3 contains 13 residues. Germline V gives CDR1 MNHEY, CDR2 SMNVEV (reference sequence).

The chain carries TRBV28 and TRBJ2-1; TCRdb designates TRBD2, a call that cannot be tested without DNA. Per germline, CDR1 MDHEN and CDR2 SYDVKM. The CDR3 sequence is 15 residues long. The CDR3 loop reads CASRSTGLAANEQFF. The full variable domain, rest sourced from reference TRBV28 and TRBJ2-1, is DVKVTQSSRYLVKRTGEKVFLECVQDMDHENMFWYRQDPGLGLRLIYFSYDVKMKEKGDIPEGYSVSREKKERFSLILESASTNQTSMYLCASRSTGLAANEQFFGPGTRLTVL.

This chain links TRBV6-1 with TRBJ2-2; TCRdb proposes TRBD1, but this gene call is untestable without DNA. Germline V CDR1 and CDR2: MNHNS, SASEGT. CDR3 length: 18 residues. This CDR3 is CASSQRQGPFANTGELFF.

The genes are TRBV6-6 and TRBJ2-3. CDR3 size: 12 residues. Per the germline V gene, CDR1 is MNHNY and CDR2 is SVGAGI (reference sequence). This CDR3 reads CASRGPTDTQYF.

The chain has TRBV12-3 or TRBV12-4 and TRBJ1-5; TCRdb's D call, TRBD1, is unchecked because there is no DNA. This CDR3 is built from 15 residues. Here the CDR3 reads CASSPDGPSNQPQHF.

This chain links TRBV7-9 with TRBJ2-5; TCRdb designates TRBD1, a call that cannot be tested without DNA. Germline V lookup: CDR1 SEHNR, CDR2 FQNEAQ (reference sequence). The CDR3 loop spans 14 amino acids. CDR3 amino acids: CASRYDRGQETQYF.

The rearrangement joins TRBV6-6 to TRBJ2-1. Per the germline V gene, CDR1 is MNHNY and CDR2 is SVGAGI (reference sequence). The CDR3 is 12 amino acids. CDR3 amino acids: CASRERRLGQFF.

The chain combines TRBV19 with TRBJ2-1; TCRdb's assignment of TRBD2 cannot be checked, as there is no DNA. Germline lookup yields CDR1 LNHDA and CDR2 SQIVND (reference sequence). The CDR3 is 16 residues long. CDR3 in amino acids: CASTRLVGSGYNEQFF.

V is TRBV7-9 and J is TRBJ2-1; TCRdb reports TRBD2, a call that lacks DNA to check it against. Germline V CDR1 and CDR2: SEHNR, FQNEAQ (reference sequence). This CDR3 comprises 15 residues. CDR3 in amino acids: CATIPRGLTYNEQFF.

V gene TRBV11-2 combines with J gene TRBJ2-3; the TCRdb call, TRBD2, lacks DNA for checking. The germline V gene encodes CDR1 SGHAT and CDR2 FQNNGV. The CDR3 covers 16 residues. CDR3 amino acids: CASSLLTSGSQDTQYF.

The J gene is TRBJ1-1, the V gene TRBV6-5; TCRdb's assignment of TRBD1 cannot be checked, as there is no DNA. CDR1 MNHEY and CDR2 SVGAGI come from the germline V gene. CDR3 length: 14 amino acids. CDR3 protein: CASRPLGLNTEAFF.

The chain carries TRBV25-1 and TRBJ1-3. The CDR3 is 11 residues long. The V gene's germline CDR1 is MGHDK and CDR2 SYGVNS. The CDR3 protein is CASRAGNTIYF.

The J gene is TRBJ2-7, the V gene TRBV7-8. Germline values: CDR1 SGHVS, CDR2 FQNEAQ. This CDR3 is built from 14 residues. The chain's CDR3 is CASSLVGLQDEQYF.

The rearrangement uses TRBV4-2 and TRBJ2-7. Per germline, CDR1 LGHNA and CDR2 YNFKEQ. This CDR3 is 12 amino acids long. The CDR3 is CASSHQRTEQYF.

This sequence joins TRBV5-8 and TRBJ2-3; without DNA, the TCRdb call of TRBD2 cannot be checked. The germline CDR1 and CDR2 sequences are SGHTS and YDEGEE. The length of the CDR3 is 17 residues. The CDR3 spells CASSFYSGRAFTDTQYF.

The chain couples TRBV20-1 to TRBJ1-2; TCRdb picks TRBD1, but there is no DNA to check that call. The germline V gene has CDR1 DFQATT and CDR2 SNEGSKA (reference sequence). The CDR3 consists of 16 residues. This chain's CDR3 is CSAPLTGGRFDYGYTF.

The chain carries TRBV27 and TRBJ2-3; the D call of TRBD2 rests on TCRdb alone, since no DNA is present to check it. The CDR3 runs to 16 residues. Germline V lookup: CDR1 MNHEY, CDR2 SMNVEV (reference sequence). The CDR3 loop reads CASSARDGPLTDTQYF.